The clone carrying this T cell receptor beta chain was picked up many times. What it recognizes is unknown. The CDR3 totals 13 residues. CDR1 and CDR2 (germline): LGHDT, YNNKEL (reference sequence). V was clipped by 1 base and J by 6 bases, with 8 bases between them. Amplified TCR beta CDR3 regions came from RNA transcripts. During a first-round RT-PCR of the TCR CDR3, the HTBI primer set was used. A single record per CDR3 protein comes from TCRdb applying MiXCR to the multiplex PCR reads. The table lists about 510,000 distinct CDR3 sequences, approximately 15% of them singletons. This entry comes from a study of T cells in Graves' hyperthyroidism and ophthalmopathy. Findings and limits, study-wide: Classification by a 13 V-J model distinguished ophthalmopathy from stable hyperthyroidism. Before onset, ophthalmopathy was predicted by the model a median around 6 months earlier.

The origin of this receptor is a woman in her 40s with Graves' hyperthyroidism. The specimen was blood. The rearrangement joins TRBV3-1 to TRBJ2-3; no definite D call. The CDR3 nucleotides are TGTGCCAGCAGCCAAGTCGACCCCGATACGCAGTATTTT. This codes for CASSQVDPDTQYF.